The clone carrying this T cell receptor (beta chain) was picked up a small number of times. Its matching antigen is unknown. Trimming at V came to 0 bases and at J to 9 bases, leaving 8 bases not matched to a gene. Germline CDR1 and CDR2: SGHTA and FQGNSA. The CDR3 runs 15 residues. These data belong to a study of T-cell memory formation after mild COVID-19. Overall study results and limits: Clones that shrank (day 15 to 85) were balanced CD4/CD8, whereas later expanders leaned CD4+. Pre-infection memory contained some responding clones, which suggested that cross-reactive memory had joined.

From 5'RACE with constant-segment primers came TCR alpha and TCR beta cDNA libraries that carried sample barcodes and UMIs. TCRdb re-called the 5' RACE reads with MiXCR, one entry per CDR3 protein. This table holds 450,000 or so distinct CDR3 sequences, about 19% found once. The chain uses TRBV7-2 and TRBJ2-1, with 7 bases identical to TRBD2. This sequence originates from an adult woman who had mild COVID-19 (a few samples of this study predate the infection). Cell type and time point are not known. Sequenced input: PBMCs or a T cell subset sorted from them (not recorded which). The CDR3 DNA reads as TGTGCCAGCAGCTTAGCGTTGGCGGGGGTTGCTGAGCAGTTCTTC. Its protein product is CASSLALAGVAEQFF.